Following are 9 T cell receptor beta chains from one sample sequenced in a study of blood T cell repertoires in COVID-19. Sequencing was performed with immunoSEQ multiplex PCR; in TCRdb, only in-frame clones are kept and a portion is missing. This table has tens of thousands of clones, 70% to 90% appearing once. Sequenced material: peripheral blood. These receptors were collected from a human donor in a cohort sampled during active COVID-19.

This sequence joins TRBV19 and TRBJ1-6, with 8 bases that match TRBD1. The CDR3 is 13 amino acids. CDR1 and CDR2 (germline): LNHDA, SQIVND (reference sequence). V dropped 10 bases and J dropped 10; count of bases not matched to a gene: 9. The CDR3 nucleotides are TGTGCCACCCACCAGGGGGCGAGGTCACCCCTCCACTTT. Protein sequence: CATHQGARSPLHF.

This clone was counted between two and nine times. V gene TRBV29-1 combines with J gene TRBJ1-1; 7 nucleotides align to TRBD1. J was trimmed by 0 bases and V by 7 bases; bases with no gene match: 8. The CDR3 has 14 residues. Germline lookup yields CDR1 SQVTM and CDR2 ANQGSEA. In DNA form, the CDR3 reads TGCAGCGCTAGACAGGGAACCATGAACACTGAAGCTTTCTTT. Its protein product is CSARQGTMNTEAFF.

The V call is TRBV3-1 (or the pseudogene TRBV3-2), the J call TRBJ1-1; possible D gene TRBD1, 6 bases. V was cut by 1 base and J by 6 bases, with 12 bases left in between. Germline CDR1 is LGHDT and CDR2 is YNNKEL (reference sequence). The CDR3 has 14 residues. CDR3 sequence: CASSQAHRASEAFF. The DNA for the CDR3 is TGTGCCAGCAGCCAAGCACACAGGGCTTCTGAAGCTTTCTTT.

The rearrangement uses TRBV6-6 and TRBJ2-5, with 8 bases identical to TRBD1. Germline V CDR1 and CDR2: MNHNY, SVGAGI (reference sequence). The V segment lost 6 bases and the J segment 4 bases; nucleotides outside the gene matches: 10. The CDR3 loop spans 15 amino acids. CDR3 sequence reads: CASSLGQGGGETQYF. The CDR3, as DNA: TGTGCCAGCAGCCTCGGACAGGGCGGCGGAGAGACCCAGTACTTC.

The V and J genes are TRBV6-5 and TRBJ2-1; the match to TRBD1 covers 10 bases. The CDR3 loop spans 15 amino acids. CDR1 and CDR2 (germline): MNHEY, SVGAGI. With 6 bases clipped from V and 7 bases from J, the junction kept 9 bases outside the gene matches. This CDR3 is CASRVDRGNTNEQFF. The CDR3 DNA reads TGTGCCAGCAGGGTGGACAGGGGGAACACGAATGAGCAGTTCTTC.

The chain is built from TRBV5-1 and TRBJ2-3, with D possibly TRBD1 on 5 matching bases. V lost 0 bases and J lost 2, with 13 bases in between. CDR1 and CDR2 (germline): SGHRS, YFSETQ. This CDR3 comprises 16 residues. The CDR3 spells CASSLASGSPTDTQYF. The CDR3 DNA reads as TGCGCCAGCAGCTTGGCTTCAGGGTCTCCCACAGATACGCAGTATTTT.

The chain uses TRBV7-9 and TRBJ1-5; D possibly corresponds to TRBD1 (5 bases). V lost 1 base and J lost 7, with 17 bases in between. Germline CDR1 SEHNR, CDR2 FQNEAQ (reference sequence). CDR3 length: 16 amino acids. The DNA of the CDR3 is TGTGCCAGCAGCTTAGTCTCAGGGCAGGCTTCACAGCCCCAGCATTTT. Translating it yields CASSLVSGQASQPQHF.

J is TRBJ2-1 and V is TRBV5-4, with TRBD1 matching 8 bases. V dropped 1 base and J dropped 3; count of bases not matched to a gene: 6. Germline CDR1 SGHNT, CDR2 YYREEE (reference sequence). The CDR3 has 16 residues. The CDR3 protein is CASSLTGTGDYNEQFF. The DNA of the CDR3 is TGTGCCAGCAGCTTGACAGGGACAGGTGACTACAATGAGCAGTTCTTC.

V gene TRBV6-6 combines with J gene TRBJ2-3, with 8 positions matching TRBD2. This CDR3 spans 14 amino acids. Germline V gene lookup returns CDR1 MNHNY and CDR2 SVGAGI (reference sequence). Unmatched junction bases numbered 7, after V lost 4 bases and J lost 7 bases. CDR3 loop: CASSSGGAAYTQYF. The CDR3 DNA reads as TGTGCCAGCAGTTCGGGGGGGGCTGCCTATACGCAGTATTTT.